This TCR beta chain was sequenced in a study of somatic mutations in cytotoxic T cells in rheumatoid arthritis. The wider study: After diagnosis, patient blood (about 27 ml EDTA) was drawn right away, before any treatment was given.

TCRdb's table, derived via immunoSEQ multiplex PCR, lists solely in-frame clones and lacks some. The table has over 15,000 clones, roughly 80% seen once. About this clone itself: The antigen is undetermined.

V was clipped by 0 bases and J by 1 base, with 10 bases between them. Germline CDR1 MNHNS, CDR2 SASEGT. CDR3 size: 15 residues. General observations from the study: Antigen targets of the expanded CD8+ clones remained unidentified. CD8+ T-cell clonality did not differ significantly between rheumatoid arthritis patients and age-matched healthy controls.

The source of this sequence is an adult with rheumatoid arthritis. The specimen sequenced was CD8+ T cells sorted from blood. The V gene is TRBV6-1, the J gene TRBJ2-7, with a tentative D call TRBD2 (6 bases). CDR3: CASSEATSGSYEQYF. The CDR3 bases are TGTGCCAGCAGTGAAGCGACTAGTGGGTCCTACGAGCAGTACTTC.